This TCR beta chain originates from a study of cytomegalovirus exposure and HLA in healthy donors. Looking at the study overall: Early released data comprised around 80 million unique TCRs from HLA-typed donors. Study-wide points: TRBV6-2, TRBV6-3 and some other V segments were unresolvable in 87-base-pair reads.

Likely unrecorded immune exposures existed in these nominally healthy donors. From germline, CDR1 is SQVTM and CDR2 ANQGSEA. This CDR3 contains 11 residues. The junction had 2 bases not matched to a gene; V was cut back by 4 bases and J by 6 bases. The PCR made use of 60 Vbeta and 13 Jbeta primers. TCRdb keeps only in-frame clones here, not all; method: immunoSEQ multiplex PCR. Seen in this sample are 150,000 to 200,000 clones; the ten most common clones hold approximately 0.82%. About this clone itself: Its antigen is currently unknown.

Sample: PBMCs. The V call is TRBV29-1, the J call TRBJ1-2; TRBD1 agrees at 7 bases. The TCR comes from a woman between 18 and 29 years old in good health and CMV-seropositive. The CDR3 DNA reads as TGCAGCGTTGTAACAGGGGATGGCTACACCTTC. Translation gives CSVVTGDGYTF.